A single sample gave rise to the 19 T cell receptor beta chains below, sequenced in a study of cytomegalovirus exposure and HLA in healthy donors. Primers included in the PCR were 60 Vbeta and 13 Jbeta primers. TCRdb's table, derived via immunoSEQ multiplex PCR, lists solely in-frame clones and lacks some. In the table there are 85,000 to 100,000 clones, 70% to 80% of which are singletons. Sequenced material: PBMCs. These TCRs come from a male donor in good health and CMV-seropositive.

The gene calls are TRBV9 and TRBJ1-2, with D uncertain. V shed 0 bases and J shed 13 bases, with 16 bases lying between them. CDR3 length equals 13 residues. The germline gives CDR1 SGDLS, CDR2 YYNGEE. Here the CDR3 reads CASSVGQTEVATF. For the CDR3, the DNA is TGTGCCAGCAGCGTAGGCCAAACCGAGGTGGCCACCTTC.

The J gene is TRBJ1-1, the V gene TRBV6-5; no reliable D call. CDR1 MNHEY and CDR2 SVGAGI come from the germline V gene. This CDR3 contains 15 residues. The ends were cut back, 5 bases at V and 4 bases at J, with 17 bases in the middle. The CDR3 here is CASSDLSGRGTEAFF. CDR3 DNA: TGTGCCAGCAGTGACTTATCAGGTCGGGGCACTGAAGCTTTCTTT.

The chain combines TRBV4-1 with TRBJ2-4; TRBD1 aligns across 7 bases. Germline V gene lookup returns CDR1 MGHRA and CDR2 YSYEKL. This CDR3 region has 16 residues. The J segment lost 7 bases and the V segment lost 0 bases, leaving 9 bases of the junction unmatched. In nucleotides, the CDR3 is TGCGCCAGCAGCCAAGACCCGACAGGGTTATGGAACATTCAGTACTTC. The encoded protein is CASSQDPTGLWNIQYF.

The CDR3 nucleotides are TGTGCCAGCAAGATCCCGGGACAGGTAGTTTCTTCACCCCTCCACTTT. Its protein is CASKIPGQVVSSPLHF. This chain uses TRBV2 with TRBJ1-6; 8 bases agree with TRBD1. The CDR3 contains 16 residues. The germline CDR1 and CDR2 sequences are SNHLY and FYNNEI. Trimming at V came to 7 bases and at J to 9 bases, leaving 14 bases not matched to a gene. Based on the CDR3 plus reference TRBV2 and TRBJ1-6, the full variable domain is EPEVTQTPSHQVTQMGQEVILRCVPISNHLYFYWYRQILGQKVEFLVSFYNNEISEKSEIFDDQFSVERPDGSNFTLKIRSTKLEDSAMYFCASKIPGQVVSSPLHFGNGTRLTVT.

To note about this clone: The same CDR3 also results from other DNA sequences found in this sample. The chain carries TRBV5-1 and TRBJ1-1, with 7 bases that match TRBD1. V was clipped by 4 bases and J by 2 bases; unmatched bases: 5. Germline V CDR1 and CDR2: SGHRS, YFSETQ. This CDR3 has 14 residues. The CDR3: CASSLWDRNTEAFF. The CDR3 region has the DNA TGCGCCAGCAGCCTATGGGACAGAAACACTGAAGCTTTCTTT.

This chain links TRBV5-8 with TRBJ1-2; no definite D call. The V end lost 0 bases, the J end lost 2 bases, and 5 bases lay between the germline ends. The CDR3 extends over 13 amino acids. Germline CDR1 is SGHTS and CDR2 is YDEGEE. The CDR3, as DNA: TGTGCCAGCAGCTTGGCCAGGAACTATGGCTACACCTTC. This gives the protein CASSLARNYGYTF.

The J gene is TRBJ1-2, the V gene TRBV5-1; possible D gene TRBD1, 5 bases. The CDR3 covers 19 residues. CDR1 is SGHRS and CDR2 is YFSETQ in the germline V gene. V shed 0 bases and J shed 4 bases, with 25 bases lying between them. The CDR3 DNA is TGCGCCAGCAGCTTGGTAACGGCAGCACAGGCCTTCTTCGGCTATGGCTACACCTTC. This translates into CASSLVTAAQAFFGYGYTF.

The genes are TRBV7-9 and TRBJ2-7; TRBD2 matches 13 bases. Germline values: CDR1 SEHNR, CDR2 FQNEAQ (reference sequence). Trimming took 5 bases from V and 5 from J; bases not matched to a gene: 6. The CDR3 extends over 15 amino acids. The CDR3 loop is CASSLAGTSGDEQYF. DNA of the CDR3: TGTGCCAGCAGCCTCGCGGGGACTAGCGGGGACGAGCAGTACTTC.

The CDR3 here is CASSDLDRDLAYGYTF. In DNA, the CDR3 is TGTGCCAGCAGTGACCTGGACAGAGACCTTGCCTATGGCTACACCTTC. The chain uses TRBV25-1 and TRBJ1-2; D possibly corresponds to TRBD1 (6 bases). The V end lost 3 bases, the J end lost 4 bases, and 18 bases lay between the germline ends. The CDR3 sequence is 16 residues long. CDR1 is MGHDK, CDR2 SYGVNS, per germline.

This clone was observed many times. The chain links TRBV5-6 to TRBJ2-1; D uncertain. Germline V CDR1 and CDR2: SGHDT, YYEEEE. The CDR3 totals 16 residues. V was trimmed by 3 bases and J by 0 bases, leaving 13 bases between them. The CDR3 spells CASSSLLLPSYNEQFF. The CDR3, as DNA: TGTGCCAGCAGCTCCTTACTACTCCCCTCCTACAATGAGCAGTTCTTC.

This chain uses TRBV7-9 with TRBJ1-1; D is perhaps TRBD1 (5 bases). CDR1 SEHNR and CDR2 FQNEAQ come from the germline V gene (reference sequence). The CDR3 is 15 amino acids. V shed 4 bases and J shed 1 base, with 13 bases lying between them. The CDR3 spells CASSSRGQGNTEAFF. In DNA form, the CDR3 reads TGTGCCAGCAGCTCAAGGGGTCAGGGGAACACTGAAGCTTTCTTT.

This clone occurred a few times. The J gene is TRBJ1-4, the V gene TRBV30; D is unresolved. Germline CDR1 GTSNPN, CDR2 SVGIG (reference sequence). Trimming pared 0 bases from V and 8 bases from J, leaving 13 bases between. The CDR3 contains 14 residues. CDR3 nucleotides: TGTGCCTGGAGTGTACAGTCGCCGAAGGAAAAACTGTTTTTT. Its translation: CAWSVQSPKEKLFF.

The CDR3 DNA is TGTGCCAGCAGCCGACTAGCGGGGGGGCGCAATGAGCAGTTCTTC. Translated, it gives CASSRLAGGRNEQFF. The chain recombines TRBV6-5 with TRBJ2-1; 14 bases line up with TRBD2. Germline trimming cut 6 bases from V and 6 bases from J; bases unmatched to any gene: 4. Germline CDR1 is MNHEY and CDR2 is SVGAGI. The CDR3 has 15 residues.

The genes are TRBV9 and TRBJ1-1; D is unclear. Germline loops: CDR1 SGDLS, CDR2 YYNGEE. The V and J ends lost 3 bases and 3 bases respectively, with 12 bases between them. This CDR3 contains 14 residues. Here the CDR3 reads CASSGSGMHTEAFF. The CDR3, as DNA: TGTGCCAGCAGCGGCTCGGGGATGCACACTGAAGCTTTCTTT.

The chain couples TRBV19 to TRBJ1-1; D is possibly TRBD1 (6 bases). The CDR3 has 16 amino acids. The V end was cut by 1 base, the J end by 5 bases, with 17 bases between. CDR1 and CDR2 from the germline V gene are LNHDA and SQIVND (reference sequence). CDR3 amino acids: CASSIGSAGVRTEAFF. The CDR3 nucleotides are TGTGCCAGTAGTATAGGTAGTGCAGGGGTGCGGACTGAAGCTTTCTTT.

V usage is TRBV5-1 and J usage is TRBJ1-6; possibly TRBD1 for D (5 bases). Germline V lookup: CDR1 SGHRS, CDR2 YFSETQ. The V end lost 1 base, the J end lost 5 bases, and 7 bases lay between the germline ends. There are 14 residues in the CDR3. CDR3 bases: TGCGCCAGCAGCTTGACAGGTGATAATTCACCCCTCCACTTT. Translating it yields CASSLTGDNSPLHF. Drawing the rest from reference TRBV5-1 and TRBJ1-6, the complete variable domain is KAGVTQTPRYLIKTRGQQVTLSCSPISGHRSVSWYQQTPGQGLQFLFEYFSETQRNKGNFPGRFSGRQFSNSRSEMNVSTLELGDSALYLCASSLTGDNSPLHFGNGTRLTVT.

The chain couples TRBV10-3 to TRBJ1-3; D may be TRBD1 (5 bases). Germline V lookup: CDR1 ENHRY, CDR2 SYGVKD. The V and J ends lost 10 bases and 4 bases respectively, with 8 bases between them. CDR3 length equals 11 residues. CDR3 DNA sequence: TGTGCCACCGGGGGGGGAAACACCATATATTTT. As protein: CATGGGNTIYF.

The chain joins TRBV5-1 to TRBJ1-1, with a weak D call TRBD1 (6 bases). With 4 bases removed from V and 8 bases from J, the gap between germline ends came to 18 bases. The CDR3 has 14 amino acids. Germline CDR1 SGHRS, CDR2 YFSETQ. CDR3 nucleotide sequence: TGCGCCAGCAGCCTCAGACTGCAGGGGAACGAAGCTTTCTTT. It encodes CASSLRLQGNEAFF.

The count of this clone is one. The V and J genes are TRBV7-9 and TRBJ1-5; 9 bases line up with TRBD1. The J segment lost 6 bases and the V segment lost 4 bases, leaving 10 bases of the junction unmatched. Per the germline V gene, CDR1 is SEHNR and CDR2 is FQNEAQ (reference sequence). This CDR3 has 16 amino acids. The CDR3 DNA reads TGTGCCAGCAGCTCCCAGACAGGGGGATTAGTTCAGCCCCAGCATTTT. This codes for CASSSQTGGLVQPQHF. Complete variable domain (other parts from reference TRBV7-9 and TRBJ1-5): DTGVSQNPRHKITKRGQNVTFRCDPISEHNRLYWYRQTLGQGPEFLTYFQNEAQLEKSRLLSDRFSAERPKGSFSTLEIQRTEQGDSAMYLCASSSQTGGLVQPQHFGDGTRLSIL.